This entry lists 13 T cell receptor beta chains sequenced from one sample in a study of T cell repertoires in cytomegalovirus infection. TCRdb re-called the reads through MiXCR, storing one row per CDR3 protein. The sample holds hundreds of thousands of distinct CDR3 sequences; about 10% are singletons and the top ten take roughly 10%. Sample: PBMCs. The receptors were sampled from a human donor in good health (CMV status not recorded). Some clones in this sample may be carry-over from other donors' samples.

This clonotype was recorded many times. The CDR3 DNA sequence: TGTGCCAGCAGCTTAGTCGGGGGGTATGGCTACACCTTC. Amino acids: CASSLVGGYGYTF. The rearrangement links TRBV7-8 to TRBJ1-2; a possible D gene is TRBD1 (5 bases). CDR1 is SGHVS, CDR2 FQNEAQ, per germline. Trimming shortened V by 1 base and J by 5 bases, and 8 bases separated the two germline ends. The CDR3 totals 13 residues.

The gene calls are TRBV20-1 and TRBJ2-7, with unresolved D. The germline V and J ends were trimmed by 7 bases and 3 bases, with 16 bases remaining between them. Germline CDR1 reads DFQATT; CDR2 reads SNEGSKA (reference sequence). The CDR3 totals 13 residues. CDR3 protein: CSVQENLSYEQYF. The CDR3, as DNA: TGCAGTGTCCAGGAAAACTTGAGCTACGAGCAGTACTTC.

Many counts were recorded for this clonotype. The gene calls are TRBV19 and TRBJ1-5; perhaps TRBD1 as D (5 bases). This CDR3 is 13 amino acids long. In germline, CDR1 is LNHDA, CDR2 SQIVND (reference sequence). Trimming shortened V by 5 bases and J by 5 bases, and 10 bases separated the two germline ends. CDR3 region: CASSRDPYQPQHF. The CDR3 DNA follows: TGTGCCAGTAGTCGGGACCCTTATCAGCCCCAGCATTTT.

This clonotype showed up many times. This rearrangement joins TRBV7-6 to TRBJ2-5; D not resolved. There are 12 residues in the CDR3. Trimming left V 5 bases short and J 5 bases short, with 9 bases between. Germline CDR1 is SGHVS and CDR2 is FNYEAQ. The CDR3 protein is CASSISLETQYF. Written as DNA, the CDR3 is TGTGCCAGCAGCATATCCCTTGAGACCCAGTACTTC.

A remark on this clonotype: A clone one base away is much larger, so this may be a read error. The chain couples TRBV20-1 to TRBJ2-1; unclear D gene. The CDR3 contains 12 residues. Germline V gene lookup returns CDR1 DFQATT and CDR2 SNEGSKA (reference sequence). The DNA of the CDR3 is TGCAGTGCTGGAGACCCCTTGTATGAGCAGTTCTTC. Encoded protein: CSAGDPLYEQFF.

Ten or more counts support this clonotype. This chain joins TRBV7-2 and TRBJ2-1; D may be TRBD1 (6 bases). The germline V gene has CDR1 SGHTA and CDR2 FQGNSA. V lost 1 base to trimming and J lost 6 bases, with 13 bases between them. CDR3 size: 15 residues. CDR3: CASSLGGAGANEQFF. For the CDR3, the DNA is TGTGCCAGCAGCTTAGGGGGTGCAGGGGCCAATGAGCAGTTCTTC.

This clonotype has ten or more counts. This rearrangement joins TRBV2 to TRBJ1-2, with 7 bases identical to TRBD1. With 3 bases clipped from V and 5 bases from J, the junction kept 6 bases outside the gene matches. Germline lookup yields CDR1 SNHLY and CDR2 FYNNEI. The CDR3 extends over 14 amino acids. CDR3 coding DNA: TGTGCCAGCAGTGATGAGGGACAGATTTATGGCTACACCTTC. This translates into CASSDEGQIYGYTF.

This clonotype has ten or more counts. This chain joins TRBV7-3 and TRBJ2-3; D unclear. Germline CDR1 reads SGHTA; CDR2 reads FQGTGA. CDR3 length equals 14 residues. Trimming pared 4 bases from V and 2 bases from J, leaving 10 bases between. The CDR3 DNA reads as TGTGCCAGCAGCTCTCGTGGGGACACAGATACGCAGTATTTT. It encodes CASSSRGDTDTQYF.

This clonotype was counted many times. V usage is TRBV29-1 and J usage is TRBJ2-1; the match to TRBD2 covers 10 bases. Germline assignment: CDR1 SQVTM and CDR2 ANQGSEA. The CDR3 runs 15 residues. The CDR3 nucleotides read TGCTCAGCGAGGGGAGCGGGAGGGGCCCTAGATGAGCAGTTCTTC. Its protein product is CSARGAGGALDEQFF.

This clonotype was seen at least ten times. The chain links TRBV4-1 to TRBJ2-1; TRBD1 might be the D (6 bases). The germline V gene encodes CDR1 MGHRA and CDR2 YSYEKL. V lost 1 base, J lost 8 bases, and 15 bases lay in between. The CDR3 consists of 15 residues. The CDR3 here is CASSQVQGVKDEQFF. The CDR3 bases are TGCGCCAGCAGCCAAGTACAGGGAGTAAAGGATGAGCAGTTCTTC.

To note about this clonotype: This may be a read error, as it is one base from a much larger clone. This likely comes from a read error, as the CDR3 has no conserved phenylalanine or tryptophan at its end. V gene TRBV2 combines with J gene TRBJ2-5; D gene ambiguous. The V and J ends lost 7 bases and 5 bases respectively, with 11 bases between them. The CDR3 is 12 amino acids. Germline-derived CDR1 and CDR2 are SNHLY and FYNNEI. The CDR3 here is CASIGALETQYL. The CDR3 DNA reads as TGTGCCAGCATCGGAGCCTTGGAGACCCAGTACCTC.

This clonotype was picked up many times. CDR3 DNA: TGTGCCAGCAGTGAAGCCGGGACAGGGGACCTCTATGGCTACACCTTC. Protein sequence: CASSEAGTGDLYGYTF. The genes are TRBV6-1 and TRBJ1-2; the match to TRBD1 covers 10 bases. The CDR3 covers 16 residues. With V trimmed by 0 bases and J by 4 bases, 5 bases remained unmatched. Germline assignment: CDR1 MNHNS and CDR2 SASEGT.

This clonotype was counted a few times. The V gene is TRBV12-3 or TRBV12-4, the J gene TRBJ2-2, with D maybe TRBD2 (6 bases). This CDR3 is built from 15 residues. Trimming cost V 8 bases and J 4 bases, with 17 bases left between them. CDR3 amino acids: CASYPGLIGTGELFF. DNA of the CDR3: TGTGCCAGCTACCCGGGACTCATAGGCACCGGGGAGCTGTTTTTT.